The 15 T cell receptor beta chains presented below share a single source sample, sequenced in a study of glioma-infiltrating T cells after dendritic cell vaccination. Libraries were prepared by immunoSEQ multiplex PCR; TCRdb keeps only in-frame clonotypes and omits some of them. The table has 75,000 to 100,000 clones, about four fifths seen once. The material was blood, obtained before dendritic cell vaccination. The receptors here all came from a human donor with glioblastoma.

This clone was found once. V gene TRBV10-1 combines with J gene TRBJ1-1; 9 positions agree with TRBD1. After removal of 0 bases from V and 6 bases from J, the junction contained 11 bases not matched to a gene. The germline V gene encodes CDR1 WNHNN and CDR2 SYGVQD (reference sequence). The CDR3 is made up of 17 amino acids. The CDR3 DNA sequence: TGCGCCAGCAGTGAGTCGGGGTTGGGACAGGGAGGCCCTGAAGCTTTCTTT. Its translation is CASSESGLGQGGPEAFF.

This clone came up a few times. The chain employs TRBV15 and TRBJ2-3; tentatively, D is TRBD1 (8 bases). Trimming stripped 0 bases from V and 4 bases from J, with 11 bases between. The germline V gene encodes CDR1 LNHNV and CDR2 YYDKDF (reference sequence). The CDR3 has 15 residues. This CDR3 reads CATSREQGGPDTQYF. DNA of the CDR3: TGTGCCACCAGCAGAGAACAGGGGGGGCCAGATACGCAGTATTTT.

This clone was observed a handful of times. J is TRBJ1-1 and V is TRBV11-1, with 7 bases fitting TRBD1. Germline trimming cut 3 bases from V and 0 bases from J; bases unmatched to any gene: 7. Germline V CDR1 and CDR2: SGHAT, FQDESV (reference sequence). CDR3 length: 16 residues. CDR3 nucleotide sequence: TGTGCCAGCAGCTTGGACAGGATAAACATGAACACTGAAGCTTTCTTT. Amino acid sequence: CASSLDRINMNTEAFF. Supplemented by reference TRBV11-1 and TRBJ1-1, the full variable domain reads EAEVAQSPRYKITEKSQAVAFWCDPISGHATLYWYRQILGQGPELLVQFQDESVVDDSQLPKDRFSAERLKGVDSTLKIQPAELGDSAMYLCASSLDRINMNTEAFFGQGTRLTVV.

This rearrangement joins TRBV4-1 to TRBJ1-2; 9 bases fit TRBD1. The J segment lost 5 bases and the V segment lost 0 bases, leaving 1 base of the junction unmatched. Looked up from germline, CDR1 is MGHRA and CDR2 is YSYEKL. The CDR3 runs 14 residues. The chain's CDR3 is CASSQEGTGYGYTF. The CDR3 DNA reads as TGCGCCAGCAGCCAAGAGGGGACAGGGTATGGCTACACCTTC.

CDR3 DNA sequence: TGTGCCAGCAGTGAAGCCCAGGGGGCGAGCACTGAAGCTTTCTTT. It is translated as CASSEAQGASTEAFF. This chain links TRBV6-1 with TRBJ1-1, with 8 nucleotides matching TRBD1. The CDR3 contains 15 residues. Germline-derived CDR1 and CDR2 are MNHNS and SASEGT. The junction had 4 bases not matched to a gene; V was cut back by 0 bases and J by 4 bases.

The V call is TRBV28, the J call TRBJ2-7; TRBD1 aligns across 7 bases. CDR1 is MDHEN, CDR2 SYDVKM, per germline. The CDR3 loop spans 13 amino acids. Trimming cost V 8 bases and J 0 bases; bases outside gene matches: 4. The CDR3 protein is CASFGDSSYEQYF. CDR3 bases: TGTGCCAGCTTTGGGGACAGCTCCTACGAGCAGTACTTC.

This clone was counted between two and nine times. The V and J genes are TRBV6-1 and TRBJ2-7; 13 nucleotides align to TRBD2. V was pared by 4 bases and J by 6 bases, with 21 bases of the junction left unmatched. This CDR3 comprises 20 residues. Germline V CDR1 and CDR2: MNHNS, SASEGT. As DNA, the CDR3 is TGTGCCAGCAGTGGGAGGAAAAGGGGCCTAGGGACTAGCGGGGCCTCCGAGCAGTACTTC. Translated, it gives CASSGRKRGLGTSGASEQYF.

The chain couples TRBV2 to TRBJ2-4, with D uncertain. V was pared by 2 bases and J by 1 base, with 15 bases between. The CDR3 sequence is 17 residues long. Per germline, CDR1 SNHLY and CDR2 FYNNEI. The CDR3 DNA reads as TGTGCCAGCAGTGAATTGACACCAGATCCTGCCAAAAACATTCAGTACTTC. This codes for CASSELTPDPAKNIQYF.

The V call is TRBV7-9, the J call TRBJ2-1; D possibly corresponds to TRBD1 (6 bases). Deletions cut 8 bases from V and 3 bases from J, with 23 bases between. This CDR3 region has 17 residues. Germline V gene lookup returns CDR1 SEHNR and CDR2 FQNEAQ (reference sequence). The CDR3 DNA sequence: TGTGCCAGCCCAGGGGCCCCCACCTCGCTACACTACAATGAGCAGTTCTTC. Translated, it gives CASPGAPTSLHYNEQFF.

The chain uses TRBV9 and TRBJ2-7, with 9 bases lining up with TRBD1. CDR3 size: 16 residues. V was clipped by 4 bases and J by 2 bases; unmatched bases: 10. Germline loops: CDR1 SGDLS, CDR2 YYNGEE. This chain's CDR3 is CASSPHGTGHPYEQYF. In nucleotides, the CDR3 is TGTGCCAGCAGCCCTCACGGGACAGGGCACCCCTACGAGCAGTACTTC.

This chain links TRBV30 with TRBJ1-6; perhaps TRBD1 as D (6 bases). CDR1 is GTSNPN, CDR2 SVGIG, per germline (reference sequence). The CDR3 is made up of 14 amino acids. Trimming took 0 bases from V and 7 from J, leaving 10 bases between them. The CDR3 region is CAWSVLQGNSPLHF. CDR3 coding DNA: TGTGCCTGGAGTGTCCTACAGGGCAATTCACCCCTCCACTTT.

The chain recombines TRBV9 with TRBJ2-2; 8 bases align to TRBD2. The V gene's germline CDR1 is SGDLS and CDR2 YYNGEE. With 2 bases clipped from V and 2 bases from J, the junction kept 5 bases outside the gene matches. This CDR3 contains 16 residues. CDR3 nucleotides: TGTGCCAGCAGCGTTATAGCGGGGAGAAACACCGGGGAGCTGTTTTTT. Its translation: CASSVIAGRNTGELFF.

This clone has only a few counts. The CDR3 DNA sequence: TGTGCAAGTCGCCCCCCGAGCTCCTACGAGCAGTACTTC. Amino acid sequence: CASRPPSSYEQYF. This chain links TRBV12-2 with TRBJ2-7; the table calls TRBD2, which could not be checked here. TRBV12-2 represents a pseudogene. There are 13 residues in the CDR3.

The J gene is TRBJ1-1, the V gene TRBV28; TRBD1 is a possible D gene (6 bases). Germline lookup yields CDR1 MDHEN and CDR2 SYDVKM. Trimming shortened V by 0 bases and J by 0 bases, and 8 bases separated the two germline ends. There are 15 residues in the CDR3. CDR3 sequence reads: CASSLWDSLNTEAFF. The CDR3 DNA reads TGTGCCAGCAGTTTATGGGACAGCTTGAACACTGAAGCTTTCTTT.

This chain uses TRBV6-6 with TRBJ1-1; the match to TRBD1 covers 11 bases. The CDR3 covers 15 residues. Unmatched junction bases numbered 5, after V lost 5 bases and J lost 3 bases. Germline CDR1 and CDR2: MNHNY and SVGAGI (reference sequence). CDR3 in amino acids: CASSGQGAQDTEAFF. The CDR3, as DNA: TGTGCCAGCAGTGGACAGGGGGCACAAGACACTGAAGCTTTCTTT.